Following are 5 T cell receptor beta chains from one sample sequenced in a study of early T cells in non-severe SARS-CoV-2 infection. TCRdb ran MiXCR on the 5' RACE reads and lists one entry per CDR3 protein. The sample consists of fewer than 25,000 distinct CDR3 sequences, about 3.7% of them appearing once. The sequencing sample was made of whole blood. All receptors derive from an adult who was a healthcare worker with PCR-confirmed SARS-CoV-2 infection or an uninfected control (not recorded which).

This clonotype was observed at least ten times. The rearrangement uses TRBV7-2 and TRBJ2-7, with a weak D call TRBD2 (5 bases). Germline CDR1 SGHTA, CDR2 FQGNSA. Trimming took off 4 bases at V and 3 bases at J, with 13 bases between the two ends. The CDR3 totals 14 residues. CDR3: CASSYTRTLYEQYF. DNA for the CDR3: TGTGCCAGCAGCTATACTAGGACCCTCTACGAGCAGTACTTC.

This clonotype was observed many times. The CDR3 loop is CASSPLRTAPFYEQYF. In DNA, the CDR3 is TGTGCCAGCTCACCCCTGAGGACAGCCCCCTTTTACGAGCAGTACTTC. The chain is built from TRBV18 and TRBJ2-7; D perhaps matches TRBD1 (6 bases). The CDR3 is made up of 16 amino acids. Germline V lookup: CDR1 KGHSH, CDR2 LQKENI. Trimming cost V 3 bases and J 4 bases, with 19 bases left between them.

This clonotype was observed at least ten times. The genes are TRBV7-2 and TRBJ2-3; no reliable D call. The CDR3 runs to 13 residues. The V gene's germline CDR1 is SGHTA and CDR2 FQGNSA. The germline V and J ends were trimmed by 5 bases and 2 bases, with 8 bases remaining between them. The CDR3: CASSPDHTDTQYF. The CDR3 DNA reads TGTGCCAGCAGCCCGGACCACACAGATACGCAGTATTTT. Full variable domain (rest looked up from reference TRBV7-2 and TRBJ2-3): GAGVSQSPSNKVTEKGKDVELRCDPISGHTALYWYRQSLGQGLEFLIYFQGNSAPDKSGLPSDRFSAERTGGSVSTLTIQRTQQEDSAVYLCASSPDHTDTQYFGPGTRLTVL.

The table lists this clonotype with many counts. The chain links TRBV27 to TRBJ1-2; TRBD1 is a possible D gene (5 bases). Trimming left V 3 bases short and J 4 bases short, with 9 bases between. Germline V gene data show CDR1 as MNHEY and CDR2 as SMNVEV (reference sequence). The length of the CDR3 is 13 residues. CDR3 region: CASSLGLTYGYTF. DNA for the CDR3: TGTGCCAGCAGTTTGGGACTGACCTATGGCTACACCTTC.

This clonotype was detected many times. The chain has TRBV19 and TRBJ2-3; D possibly corresponds to TRBD2 (6 bases). From germline, CDR1 is LNHDA and CDR2 SQIVND (reference sequence). The V end lost 4 bases, the J end lost 4 bases, and 18 bases lay between the germline ends. CDR3 length: 16 residues. CDR3 coding DNA: TGTGCCAGTAGTACAGTCACCACCGGGAGAGCAGATACGCAGTATTTT. Amino acids: CASSTVTTGRADTQYF.